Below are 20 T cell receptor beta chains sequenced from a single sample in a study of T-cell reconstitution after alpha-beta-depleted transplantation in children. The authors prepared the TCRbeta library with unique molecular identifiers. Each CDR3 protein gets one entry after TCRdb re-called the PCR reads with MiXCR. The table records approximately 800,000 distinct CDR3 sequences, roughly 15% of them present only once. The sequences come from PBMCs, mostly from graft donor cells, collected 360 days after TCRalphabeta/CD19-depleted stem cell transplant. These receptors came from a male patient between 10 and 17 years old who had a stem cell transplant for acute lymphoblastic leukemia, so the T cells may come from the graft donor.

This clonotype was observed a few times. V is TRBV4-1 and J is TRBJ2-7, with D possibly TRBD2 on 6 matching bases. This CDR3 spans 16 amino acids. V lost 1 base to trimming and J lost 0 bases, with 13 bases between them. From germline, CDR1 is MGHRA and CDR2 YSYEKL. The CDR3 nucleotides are TGCGCCAGCAGCCAAGGGGCTAGCGTAAACTCCTACGAGCAGTACTTC. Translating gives CASSQGASVNSYEQYF.

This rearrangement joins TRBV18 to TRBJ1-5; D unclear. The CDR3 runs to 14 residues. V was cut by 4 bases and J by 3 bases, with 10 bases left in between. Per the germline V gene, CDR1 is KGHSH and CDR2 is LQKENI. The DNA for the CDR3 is TGTGCCAGCTCACAGAGTCTTAACAATCAGCCCCAGCATTTT. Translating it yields CASSQSLNNQPQHF.

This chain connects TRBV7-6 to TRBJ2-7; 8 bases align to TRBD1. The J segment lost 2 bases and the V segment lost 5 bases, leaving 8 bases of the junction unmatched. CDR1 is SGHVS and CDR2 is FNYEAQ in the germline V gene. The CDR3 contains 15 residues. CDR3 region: CASSVGTGGPYEQYF. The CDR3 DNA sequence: TGTGCCAGCAGCGTCGGTACAGGGGGGCCCTACGAGCAGTACTTC.

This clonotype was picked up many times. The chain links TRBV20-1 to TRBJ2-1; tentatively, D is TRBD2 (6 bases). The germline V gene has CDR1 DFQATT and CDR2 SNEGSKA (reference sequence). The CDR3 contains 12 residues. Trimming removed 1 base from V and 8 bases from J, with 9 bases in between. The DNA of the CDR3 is TGCAGTGCTAGAGGGGGGGTCTATGAGCAGTTCTTC. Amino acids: CSARGGVYEQFF.

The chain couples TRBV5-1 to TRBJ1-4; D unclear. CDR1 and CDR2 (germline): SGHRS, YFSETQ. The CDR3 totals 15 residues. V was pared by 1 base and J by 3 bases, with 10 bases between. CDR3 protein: CASSLLGSANEKLFF. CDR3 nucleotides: TGCGCCAGCAGCTTGTTGGGATCGGCTAATGAAAAACTGTTTTTT.

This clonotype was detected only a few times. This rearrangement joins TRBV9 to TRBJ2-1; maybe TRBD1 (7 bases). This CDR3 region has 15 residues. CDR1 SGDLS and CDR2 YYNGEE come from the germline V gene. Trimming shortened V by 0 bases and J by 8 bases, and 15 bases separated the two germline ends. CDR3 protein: CASSVAPGGTYEQFF. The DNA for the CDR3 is TGTGCCAGCAGCGTAGCGCCAGGGGGGACTTATGAGCAGTTCTTC.

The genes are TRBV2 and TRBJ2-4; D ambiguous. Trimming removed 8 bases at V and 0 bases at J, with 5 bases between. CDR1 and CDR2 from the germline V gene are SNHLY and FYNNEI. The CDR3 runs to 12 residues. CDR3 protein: CASRLAKNIQYF. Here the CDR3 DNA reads TGTGCCAGCCGACTAGCCAAAAACATTCAGTACTTC.

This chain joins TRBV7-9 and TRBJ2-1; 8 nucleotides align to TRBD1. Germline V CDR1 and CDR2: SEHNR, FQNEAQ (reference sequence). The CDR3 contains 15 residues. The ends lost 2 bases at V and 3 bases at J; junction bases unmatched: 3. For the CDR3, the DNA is TGTGCCAGCAGCTTACAACAGGGGGGCTACAATGAGCAGTTCTTC. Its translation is CASSLQQGGYNEQFF.

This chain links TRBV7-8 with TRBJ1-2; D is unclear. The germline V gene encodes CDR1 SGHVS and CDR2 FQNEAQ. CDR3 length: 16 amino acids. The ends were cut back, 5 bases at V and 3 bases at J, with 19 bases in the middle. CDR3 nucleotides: TGTGCCAGCAGCCCGATAAGGACGTTTCGGGACTATGGCTACACCTTC. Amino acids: CASSPIRTFRDYGYTF.

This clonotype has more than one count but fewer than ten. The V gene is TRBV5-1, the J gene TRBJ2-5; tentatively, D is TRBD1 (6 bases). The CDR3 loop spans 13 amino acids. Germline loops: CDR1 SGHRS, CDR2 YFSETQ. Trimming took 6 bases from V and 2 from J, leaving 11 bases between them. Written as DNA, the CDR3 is TGCGCCAGCACGCCAGGGGAACAAGAGACCCAGTACTTC. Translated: CASTPGEQETQYF. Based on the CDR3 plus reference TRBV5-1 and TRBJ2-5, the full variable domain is KAGVTQTPRYLIKTRGQQVTLSCSPISGHRSVSWYQQTPGQGLQFLFEYFSETQRNKGNFPGRFSGRQFSNSRSEMNVSTLELGDSALYLCASTPGEQETQYFGPGTRLLVL.

CDR3 protein: CASSSIEETQYF. The CDR3 DNA reads TGTGCCAGCAGCTCCATCGAGGAGACCCAGTACTTC. The chain uses TRBV7-9 and TRBJ2-5, with no clear D. Looked up from germline, CDR1 is SEHNR and CDR2 is FQNEAQ (reference sequence). Trimming pared 4 bases from V and 5 bases from J, leaving 8 bases between. This CDR3 contains 12 residues.

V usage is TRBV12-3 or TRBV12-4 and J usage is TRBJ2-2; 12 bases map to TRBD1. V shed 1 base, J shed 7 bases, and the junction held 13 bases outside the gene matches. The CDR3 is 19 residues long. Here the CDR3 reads CASSLEGTGGFRFGGELFF. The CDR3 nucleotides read TGTGCCAGCAGTTTAGAGGGGACAGGGGGCTTTAGGTTTGGCGGGGAGCTGTTTTTT.

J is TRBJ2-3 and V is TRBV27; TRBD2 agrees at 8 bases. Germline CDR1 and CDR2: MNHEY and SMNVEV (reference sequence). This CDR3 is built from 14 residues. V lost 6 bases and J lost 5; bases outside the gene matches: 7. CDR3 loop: CASRESGSGDTQYF. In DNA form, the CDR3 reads TGTGCCAGCAGGGAGAGCGGGAGCGGAGATACGCAGTATTTT.

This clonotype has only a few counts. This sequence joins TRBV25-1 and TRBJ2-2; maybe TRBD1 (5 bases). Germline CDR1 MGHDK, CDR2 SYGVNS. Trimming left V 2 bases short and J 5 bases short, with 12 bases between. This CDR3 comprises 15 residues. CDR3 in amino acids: CASSEQQGWTGELFF. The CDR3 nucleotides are TGTGCCAGCAGTGAACAGCAGGGTTGGACCGGGGAGCTGTTTTTT.

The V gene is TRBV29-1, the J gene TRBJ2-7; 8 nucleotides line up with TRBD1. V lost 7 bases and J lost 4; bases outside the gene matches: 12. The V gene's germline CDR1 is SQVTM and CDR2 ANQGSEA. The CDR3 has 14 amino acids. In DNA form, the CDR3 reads TGCAGCGCGGAGGGACAGGCACCTATATACGAGCAGTACTTC. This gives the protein CSAEGQAPIYEQYF.

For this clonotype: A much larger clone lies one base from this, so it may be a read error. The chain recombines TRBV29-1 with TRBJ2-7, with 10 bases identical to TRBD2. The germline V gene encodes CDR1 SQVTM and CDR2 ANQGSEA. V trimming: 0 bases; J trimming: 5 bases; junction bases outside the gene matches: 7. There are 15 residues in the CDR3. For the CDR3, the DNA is TGCAGCGTTGAAGATGGGAGCGGGAGGGGGGACGAGCAGTACTTC. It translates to CSVEDGSGRGDEQYF.

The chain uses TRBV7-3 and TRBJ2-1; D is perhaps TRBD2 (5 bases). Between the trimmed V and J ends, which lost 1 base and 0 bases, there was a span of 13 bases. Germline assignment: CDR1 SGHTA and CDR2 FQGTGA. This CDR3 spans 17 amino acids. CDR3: CASSLRERPSSYNEQFF. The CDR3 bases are TGTGCCAGCAGCTTAAGGGAGCGTCCGAGCTCCTACAATGAGCAGTTCTTC. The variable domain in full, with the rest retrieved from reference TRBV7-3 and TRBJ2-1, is GAGVSQTPSNKVTEKGKYVELRCDPISGHTALYWYRQSLGQGPEFLIYFQGTGAADDSGLPNDRFFAVRPEGSVSTLKIQRTERGDSAVYLCASSLRERPSSYNEQFFGPGTRLTVL.

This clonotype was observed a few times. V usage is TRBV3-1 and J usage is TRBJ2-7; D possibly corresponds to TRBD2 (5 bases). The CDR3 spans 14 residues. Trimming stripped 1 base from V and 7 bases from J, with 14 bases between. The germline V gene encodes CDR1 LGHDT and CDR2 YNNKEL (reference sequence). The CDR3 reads CASSQGAVSFEQYF. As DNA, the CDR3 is TGTGCCAGCAGCCAAGGAGCGGTGTCGTTTGAGCAGTACTTC.

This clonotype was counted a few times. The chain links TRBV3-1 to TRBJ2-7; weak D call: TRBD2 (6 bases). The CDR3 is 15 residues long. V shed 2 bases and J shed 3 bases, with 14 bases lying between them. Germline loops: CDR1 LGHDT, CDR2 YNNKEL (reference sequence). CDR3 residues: CASSQRGSGLYEQYF. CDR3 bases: TGTGCCAGCAGCCAACGGGGAAGCGGGCTCTACGAGCAGTACTTC.

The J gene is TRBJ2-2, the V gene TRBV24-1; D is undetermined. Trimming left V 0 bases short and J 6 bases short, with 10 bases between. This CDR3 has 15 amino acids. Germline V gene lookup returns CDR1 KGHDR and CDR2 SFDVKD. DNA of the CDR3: TGTGCCACCAGTGATTTGAGTGGGGTGGCCGGGGAGCTGTTTTTT. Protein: CATSDLSGVAGELFF.